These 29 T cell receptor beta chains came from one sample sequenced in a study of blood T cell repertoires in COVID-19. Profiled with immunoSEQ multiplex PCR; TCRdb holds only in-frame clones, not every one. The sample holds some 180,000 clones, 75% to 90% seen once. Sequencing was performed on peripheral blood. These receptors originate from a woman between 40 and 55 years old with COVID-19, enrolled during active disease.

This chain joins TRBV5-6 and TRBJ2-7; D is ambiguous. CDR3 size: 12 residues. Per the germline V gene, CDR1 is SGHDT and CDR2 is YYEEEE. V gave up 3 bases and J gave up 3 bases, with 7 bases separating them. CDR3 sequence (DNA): TGTGCCAGCAGCTGGCAGGACTACGAGCAGTACTTC. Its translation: CASSWQDYEQYF.

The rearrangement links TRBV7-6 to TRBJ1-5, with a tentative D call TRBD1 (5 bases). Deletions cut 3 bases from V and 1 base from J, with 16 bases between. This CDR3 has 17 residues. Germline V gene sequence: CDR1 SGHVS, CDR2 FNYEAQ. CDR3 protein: CASSFGLGVQSNQPQHF. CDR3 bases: TGTGCCAGCAGCTTTGGGCTAGGGGTACAGAGCAATCAGCCCCAGCATTTT.

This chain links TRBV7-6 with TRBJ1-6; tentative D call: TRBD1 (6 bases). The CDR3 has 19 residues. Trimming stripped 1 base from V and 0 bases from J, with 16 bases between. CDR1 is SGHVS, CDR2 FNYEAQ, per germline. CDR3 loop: CASSLDQGPTSSYNSPLHF. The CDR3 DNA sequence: TGTGCCAGCAGCTTAGATCAGGGGCCAACGAGCTCCTATAATTCACCCCTCCACTTT.

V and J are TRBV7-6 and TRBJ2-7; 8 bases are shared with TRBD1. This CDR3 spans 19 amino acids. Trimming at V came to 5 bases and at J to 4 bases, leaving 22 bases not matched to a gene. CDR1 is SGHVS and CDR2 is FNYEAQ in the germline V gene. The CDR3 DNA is TGTGCCAGCAGCCACGGAGGACAGGGTCTTAACCGTGGGGGGTACGAGCAGTACTTC. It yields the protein CASSHGGQGLNRGGYEQYF.

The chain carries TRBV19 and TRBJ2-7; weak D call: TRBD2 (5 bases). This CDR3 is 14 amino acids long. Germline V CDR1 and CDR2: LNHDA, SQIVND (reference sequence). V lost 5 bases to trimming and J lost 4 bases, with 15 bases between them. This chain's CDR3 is CASSPRGSPYEQYF. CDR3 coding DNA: TGTGCCAGTAGTCCTCGAGGGAGTCCGTACGAGCAGTACTTC.

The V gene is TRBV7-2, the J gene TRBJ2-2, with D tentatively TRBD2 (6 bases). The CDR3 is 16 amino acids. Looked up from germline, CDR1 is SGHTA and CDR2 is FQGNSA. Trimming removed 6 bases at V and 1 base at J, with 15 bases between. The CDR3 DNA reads TGTGCCAGCAGACCACGGGGCGGGGTGAACACCGGGGAGCTGTTTTTT. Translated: CASRPRGGVNTGELFF.

CDR3 DNA: TGTGCAGCAGAGGGACAGGGGTTCACCTACGAGCAGTACTTC. It codes for CAAEGQGFTYEQYF. The J gene is TRBJ2-7, the V gene TRBV28, with 10 bases matching TRBD1. The CDR3 sequence is 14 residues long. Germline CDR1 and CDR2: MDHEN and SYDVKM.

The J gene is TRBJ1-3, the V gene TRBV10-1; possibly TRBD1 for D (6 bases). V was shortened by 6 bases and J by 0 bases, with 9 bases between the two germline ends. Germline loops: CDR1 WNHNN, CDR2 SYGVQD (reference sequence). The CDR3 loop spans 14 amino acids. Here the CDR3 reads CASRTGRSGNTIYF. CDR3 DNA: TGCGCCAGCAGGACAGGACGCTCTGGAAACACCATATATTTT.

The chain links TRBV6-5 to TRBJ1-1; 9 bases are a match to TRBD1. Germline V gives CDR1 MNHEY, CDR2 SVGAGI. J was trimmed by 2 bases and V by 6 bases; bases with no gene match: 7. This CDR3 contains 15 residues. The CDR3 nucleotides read TGTGCCAGCAGCGCCTACAGGGGGCGAAACACTGAAGCTTTCTTT. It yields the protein CASSAYRGRNTEAFF.

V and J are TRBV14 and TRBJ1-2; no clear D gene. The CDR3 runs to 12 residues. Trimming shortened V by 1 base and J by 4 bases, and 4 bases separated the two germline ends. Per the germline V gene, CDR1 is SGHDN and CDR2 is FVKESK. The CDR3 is CASSQGPYGYTF. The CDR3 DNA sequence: TGTGCCAGCAGCCAAGGGCCCTATGGCTACACCTTC. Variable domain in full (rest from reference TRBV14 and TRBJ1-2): EAGVTQFPSHSVIEKGQTVTLRCDPISGHDNLYWYRRVMGKEIKFLLHFVKESKQDESGMPNNRFLAERTGGTYSTLKVQPAELEDSGVYFCASSQGPYGYTFGSGTRLTVV.

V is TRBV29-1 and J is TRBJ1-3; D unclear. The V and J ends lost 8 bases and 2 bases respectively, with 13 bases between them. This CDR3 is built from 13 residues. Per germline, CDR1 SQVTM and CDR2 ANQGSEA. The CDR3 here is CSTAGGTGNTIYF. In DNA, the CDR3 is TGCAGCACGGCAGGTGGCACTGGAAACACCATATATTTT.

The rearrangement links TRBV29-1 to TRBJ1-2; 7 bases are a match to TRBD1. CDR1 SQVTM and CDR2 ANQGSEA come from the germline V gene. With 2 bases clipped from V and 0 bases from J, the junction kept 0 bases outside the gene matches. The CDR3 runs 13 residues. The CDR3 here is CSVERGPNYGYTF. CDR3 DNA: TGCAGCGTTGAAAGGGGGCCTAACTATGGCTACACCTTC.

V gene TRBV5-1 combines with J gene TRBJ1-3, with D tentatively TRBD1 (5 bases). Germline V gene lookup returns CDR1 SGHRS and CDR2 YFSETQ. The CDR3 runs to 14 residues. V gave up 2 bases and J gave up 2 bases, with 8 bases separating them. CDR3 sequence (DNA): TGCGCCAGCAGCTTACAAGGGGCTGGAAACACCATATATTTT. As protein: CASSLQGAGNTIYF.

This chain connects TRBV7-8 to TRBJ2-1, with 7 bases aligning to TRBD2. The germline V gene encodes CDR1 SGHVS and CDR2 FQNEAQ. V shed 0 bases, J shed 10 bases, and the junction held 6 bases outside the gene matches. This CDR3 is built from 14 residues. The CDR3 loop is CASSLARLANEQFF. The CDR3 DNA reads TGTGCCAGCAGCTTAGCCCGACTAGCAAACGAGCAGTTCTTC.

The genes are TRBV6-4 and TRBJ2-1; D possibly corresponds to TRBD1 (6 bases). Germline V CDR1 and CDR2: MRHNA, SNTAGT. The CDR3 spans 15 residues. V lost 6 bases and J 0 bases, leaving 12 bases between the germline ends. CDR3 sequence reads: CASRFRDTSYNEQFF. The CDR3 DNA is TGTGCCAGCAGATTCCGGGACACCTCCTACAATGAGCAGTTCTTC.

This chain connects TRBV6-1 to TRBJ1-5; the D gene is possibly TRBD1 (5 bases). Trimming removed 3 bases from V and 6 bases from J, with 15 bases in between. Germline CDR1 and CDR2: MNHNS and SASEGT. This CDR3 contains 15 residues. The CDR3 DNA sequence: TGTGCCAGCAGTGAGGCCAGGGTGGGAAGTCAGCCCCAGCATTTT. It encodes CASSEARVGSQPQHF.

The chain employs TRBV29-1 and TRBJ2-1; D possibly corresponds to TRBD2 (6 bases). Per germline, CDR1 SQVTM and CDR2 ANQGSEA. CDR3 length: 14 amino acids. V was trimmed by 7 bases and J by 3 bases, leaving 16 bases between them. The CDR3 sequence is CSAPRLVDYNEQFF. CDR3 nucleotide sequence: TGCAGCGCTCCCCGACTAGTAGACTACAATGAGCAGTTCTTC.

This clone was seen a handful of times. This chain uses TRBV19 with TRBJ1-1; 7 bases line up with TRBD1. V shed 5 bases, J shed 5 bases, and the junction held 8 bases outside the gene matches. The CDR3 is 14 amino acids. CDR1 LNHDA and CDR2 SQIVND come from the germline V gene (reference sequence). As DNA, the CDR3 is TGTGCCAGTAGTGTTCAGGGGGGTCGGACTGAAGCTTTCTTT. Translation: CASSVQGGRTEAFF.

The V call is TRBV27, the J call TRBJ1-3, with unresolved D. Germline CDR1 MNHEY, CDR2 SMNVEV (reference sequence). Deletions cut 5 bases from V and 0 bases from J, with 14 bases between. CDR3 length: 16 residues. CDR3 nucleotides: TGTGCCAGCAGTACCGGGTCCGGGTCCTCTGGAAACACCATATATTTT. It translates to CASSTGSGSSGNTIYF.

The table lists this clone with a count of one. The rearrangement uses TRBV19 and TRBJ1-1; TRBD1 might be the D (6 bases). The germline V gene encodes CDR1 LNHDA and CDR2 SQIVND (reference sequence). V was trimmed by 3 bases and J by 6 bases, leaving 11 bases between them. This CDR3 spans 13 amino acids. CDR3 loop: CASSMYRVPEAFF. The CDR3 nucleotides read TGTGCCAGTAGTATGTACAGGGTACCTGAAGCTTTCTTT.

The CDR3 region is CASRGISGDGNTIYF. The CDR3 bases are TGTGCCAGCAGGGGGATCTCGGGGGATGGAAACACCATATATTTT. The chain has TRBV6-5 and TRBJ1-3; D perhaps matches TRBD1 (5 bases). The V end was cut by 6 bases, the J end by 3 bases, with 15 bases between. The CDR3 consists of 15 residues. The V gene's germline CDR1 is MNHEY and CDR2 SVGAGI.

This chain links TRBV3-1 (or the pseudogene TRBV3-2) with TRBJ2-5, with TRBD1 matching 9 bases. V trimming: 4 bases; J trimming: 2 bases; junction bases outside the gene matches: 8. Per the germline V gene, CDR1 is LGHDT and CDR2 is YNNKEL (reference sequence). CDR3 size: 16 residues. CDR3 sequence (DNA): TGTGCCAGCAGCCTTCCTGGGACAGGGAGGCAAGAGACCCAGTACTTC. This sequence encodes CASSLPGTGRQETQYF.

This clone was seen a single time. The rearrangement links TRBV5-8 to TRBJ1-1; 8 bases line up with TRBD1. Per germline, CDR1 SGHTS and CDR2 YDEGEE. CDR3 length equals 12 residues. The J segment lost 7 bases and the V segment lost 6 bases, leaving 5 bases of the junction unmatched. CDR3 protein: CASIRTGFEAFF. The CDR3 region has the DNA TGTGCCAGCATAAGGACAGGGTTTGAAGCTTTCTTT.

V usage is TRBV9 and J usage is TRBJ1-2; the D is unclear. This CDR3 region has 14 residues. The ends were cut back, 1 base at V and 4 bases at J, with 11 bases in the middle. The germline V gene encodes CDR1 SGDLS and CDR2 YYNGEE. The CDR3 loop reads CASSVPGRGYGYTF. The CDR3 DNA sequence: TGTGCCAGCAGCGTACCCGGACGGGGCTATGGCTACACCTTC.

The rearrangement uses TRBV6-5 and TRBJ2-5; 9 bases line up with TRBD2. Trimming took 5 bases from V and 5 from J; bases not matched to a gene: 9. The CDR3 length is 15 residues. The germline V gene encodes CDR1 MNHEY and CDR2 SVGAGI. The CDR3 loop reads CASSRAGGPEETQYF. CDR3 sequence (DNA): TGTGCCAGCAGTCGGGCGGGAGGGCCCGAGGAGACCCAGTACTTC.

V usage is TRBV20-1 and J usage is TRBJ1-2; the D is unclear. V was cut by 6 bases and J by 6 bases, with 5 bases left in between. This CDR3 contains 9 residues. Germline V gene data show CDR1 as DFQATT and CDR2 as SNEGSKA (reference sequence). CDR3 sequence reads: CSARDGYTF. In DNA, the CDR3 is TGCAGTGCCCGGGATGGCTACACCTTC.

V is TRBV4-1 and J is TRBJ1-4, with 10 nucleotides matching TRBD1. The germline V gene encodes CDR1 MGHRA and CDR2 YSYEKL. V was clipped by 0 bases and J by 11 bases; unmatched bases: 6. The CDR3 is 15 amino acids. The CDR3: CASSQDRQGAGKLFF. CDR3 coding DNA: TGCGCCAGCAGCCAAGACAGACAGGGGGCGGGGAAACTGTTTTTT.

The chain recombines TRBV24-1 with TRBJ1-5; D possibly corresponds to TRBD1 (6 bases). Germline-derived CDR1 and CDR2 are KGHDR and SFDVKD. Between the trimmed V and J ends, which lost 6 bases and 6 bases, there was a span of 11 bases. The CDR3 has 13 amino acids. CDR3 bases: TGTGCCACCAGTTCCACAGGGACTCAGCCCCAGCATTTT. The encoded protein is CATSSTGTQPQHF.

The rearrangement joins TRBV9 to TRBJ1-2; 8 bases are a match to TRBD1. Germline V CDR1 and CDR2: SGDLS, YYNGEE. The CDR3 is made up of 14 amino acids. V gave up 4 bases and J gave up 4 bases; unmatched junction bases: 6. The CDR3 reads CASSPRQGIYGYTF. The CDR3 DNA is TGTGCCAGCAGCCCACGACAGGGGATCTATGGCTACACCTTC.